This TCR beta chain was captured by sequencing in a study of Graves' ophthalmopathy and Graves' hyperthyroidism. This clonotype came up a few times. This CDR3 comprises 13 residues. V dropped 10 bases and J dropped 1; count of bases not matched to a gene: 5. Germline V lookup: CDR1 ENHRY, CDR2 SYGVKD. RNA transcripts were the template, and TCR beta CDR3 regions were amplified from them. The authors performed first-round RT-PCR with HTBI primers and then a second-round multiplex PCR. Each CDR3 protein gets one entry after TCRdb re-called the multiplex PCR reads with MiXCR. The top ten clones hold about 40% of a sample with hundreds of thousands of distinct CDR3 sequences, approximately 40% of them seen once.

The sequencing sample was made of peripheral blood. The sequence was obtained from an adult man with Graves' ophthalmopathy. The chain carries TRBV10-3 and TRBJ1-1; 8 bases match TRBD1. The CDR3 region is CASTTGENTEAFF. CDR3 nucleotide sequence: TGTGCCAGCACGACAGGGGAGAACACTGAAGCTTTCTTT.